This T cell receptor beta chain was sequenced during a study of cytomegalovirus exposure and HLA in healthy donors. PCR used 60 Vbeta primers and 13 Jbeta primers. The method was immunoSEQ multiplex PCR; TCRdb's version includes in-frame clones alone and lacks a portion of them. The repertoire has approximately 100,000 clones, 74% of them found once; the top ten carry about 2.8%. Study-wide findings and caveats: An analysis done earlier found most TCR beta V segments productive about 87% or about 30% of the time.

Donors in the study were healthy people who gave bone marrow. For this clone: The antigen remains undetermined.

Germline CDR1 SGHRS, CDR2 YFSETQ. The CDR3 has 16 amino acids. V gave up 2 bases and J gave up 2 bases; unmatched junction bases: 7. The material sequenced was PBMCs. The receptor comes from a man aged 45-65 years in good health and CMV-seropositive. The chain joins TRBV5-1 to TRBJ2-5; 9 bases fit TRBD2. The CDR3 sequence is CASSFMASGAQETQYF. Written as DNA, the CDR3 is TGCGCCAGCAGCTTCATGGCTAGCGGGGCGCAAGAGACCCAGTACTTC.